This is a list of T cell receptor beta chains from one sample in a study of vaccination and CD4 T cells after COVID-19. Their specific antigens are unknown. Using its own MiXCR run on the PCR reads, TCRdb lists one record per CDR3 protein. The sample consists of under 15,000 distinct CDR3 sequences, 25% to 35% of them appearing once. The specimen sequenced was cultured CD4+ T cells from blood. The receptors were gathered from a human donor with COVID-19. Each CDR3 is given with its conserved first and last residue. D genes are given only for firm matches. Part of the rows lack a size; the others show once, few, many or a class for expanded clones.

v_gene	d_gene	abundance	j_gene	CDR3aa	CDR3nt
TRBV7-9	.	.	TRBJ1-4	CASSSLGEKLFF	TGTGCCAGCAGCTCGTTGGGGGAAAAACTGTTTTTT
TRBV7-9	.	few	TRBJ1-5	CASSLGRGLEGNQPQHF	TGTGCCAGCAGCTTAGGTAGAGGGCTGGAGGGCAATCAGCCCCAGCATTTT
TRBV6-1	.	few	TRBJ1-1	CASTRPNTEAFF	TGTGCCAGCACCCGCCCGAACACTGAAGCTTTCTTT
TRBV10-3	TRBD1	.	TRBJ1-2	CAISEMGQLNYGYTF	TGTGCCATCAGTGAGATGGGACAGCTTAACTATGGCTACACCTTC
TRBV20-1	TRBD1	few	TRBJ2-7	CSATRDSSYEQYF	TGCAGTGCTACCCGGGACAGCTCCTACGAGCAGTACTTC
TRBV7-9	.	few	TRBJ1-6	CASSSLADSPLHF	TGTGCCAGCAGCTCCCTTGCCGATTCACCCCTCCACTTT
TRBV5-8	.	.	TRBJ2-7	CASSFHRVSNYEQYF	TGTGCCAGCAGCTTCCACAGGGTTTCGAACTACGAGCAGTACTTC
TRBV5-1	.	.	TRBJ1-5	CASSLAPGDAQPQHF	TGCGCCAGCAGCTTGGCCCCAGGAGACGCTCAGCCCCAGCATTTT
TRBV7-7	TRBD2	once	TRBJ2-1	CASSPAGRAGGDEQFF	TGTGCTAGCAGCCCCGCTGGGCGGGCGGGGGGCGATGAGCAGTTCTTC
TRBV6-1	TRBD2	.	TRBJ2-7	CASTGGGSPPYEQYF	TGTGCCAGCACCGGGGGGGGTTCTCCCCCCTACGAGCAGTACTTC
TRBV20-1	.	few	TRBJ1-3	CSARRTGSGNTIYF	TGCAGTGCTAGACGAACTGGATCTGGAAACACCATATATTTT
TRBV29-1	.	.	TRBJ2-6	CSVESGANVLTF	TGCAGCGTTGAATCCGGGGCCAACGTCCTGACTTTC
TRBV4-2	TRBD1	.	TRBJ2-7	CASSPSGQVTYEQYF	TGTGCCAGCAGCCCATCGGGACAGGTAACCTACGAGCAGTACTTC
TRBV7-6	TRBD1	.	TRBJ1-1	CASSLVGTANTEAFF	TGTGCCAGCAGCTTAGTAGGGACAGCGAACACTGAAGCTTTCTTT
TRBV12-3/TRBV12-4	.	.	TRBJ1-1	CASITERGTEAFF	TGTGCCAGCATCACCGAGAGGGGCACTGAAGCTTTCTTT
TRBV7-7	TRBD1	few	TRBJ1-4	CASSTDRGEKLFF	TGTGCTAGCAGCACGGACAGGGGCGAAAAACTGTTTTTT
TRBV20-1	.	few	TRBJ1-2	CSAASTETHYGYTF	TGCAGTGCTGCCTCGACAGAGACCCACTATGGCTACACCTTC
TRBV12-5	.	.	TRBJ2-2	CASGLVLSNAGELFF	TGTGCTAGTGGTTTGGTATTGAGTAACGCCGGGGAGCTGTTTTTT
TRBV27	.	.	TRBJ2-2	CASSFIPGYTGELFF	TGTGCCAGCAGTTTCATCCCGGGTTATACCGGGGAGCTGTTTTTT
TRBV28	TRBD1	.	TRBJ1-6	CASIMGQGFFTLHF	TGTGCCAGCATAATGGGACAGGGGTTTTTCACCCTCCACTTT
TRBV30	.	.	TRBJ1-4	CAWRRDGEKLFF	TGTGCCTGGAGGAGGGATGGTGAAAAACTGTTTTTT
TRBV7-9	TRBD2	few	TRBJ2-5	CASSTGLAGEGETQYF	TGTGCCAGCAGCACCGGACTAGCGGGGGAGGGGGAGACCCAGTACTTC
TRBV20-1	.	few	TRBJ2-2	CSAQDRRGSTGELFF	TGCAGTGCACAAGACAGGAGAGGTAGCACCGGGGAGCTGTTTTTT
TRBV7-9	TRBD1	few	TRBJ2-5	CASFETGGLETQYF	TGTGCCAGCTTTGAGACAGGGGGCCTGGAGACCCAGTACTTC
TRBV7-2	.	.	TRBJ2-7	CASSAGPSYEQYF	TGTGCCAGCAGCGCCGGGCCCTCCTACGAGCAGTACTTC
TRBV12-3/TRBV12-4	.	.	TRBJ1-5	CASSPSGPTLQPQHF	TGTGCCAGCAGTCCCAGTGGCCCTACTCTACAGCCCCAGCATTTT
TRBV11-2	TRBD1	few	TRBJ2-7	CASSLGWTGAYEQYF	TGTGCCAGCAGCTTAGGTTGGACAGGGGCCTACGAGCAGTACTTC
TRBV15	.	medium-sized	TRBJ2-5	CATSSRSQGSETQYF	TGTGCCACCAGCTCGAGATCCCAGGGGTCAGAGACCCAGTACTTC
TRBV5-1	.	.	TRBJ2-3	CASSSAGTGDTQYF	TGCGCCAGCAGCAGTGCCGGCACAGGAGATACGCAGTATTTT
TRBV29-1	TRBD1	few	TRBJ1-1	CSAQTGGAGTEAFF	TGCAGCGCCCAGACAGGGGGCGCGGGAACTGAAGCTTTCTTT
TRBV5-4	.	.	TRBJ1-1	CASSSQGWTEAFF	TGTGCCAGCAGTTCTCAGGGGTGGACTGAAGCTTTCTTT